Listed below are T cell receptor beta chains from one sample, sequenced in a study of radiation and T cells in renal cell carcinoma. Here immunoSEQ multiplex PCR was the method, and the copy in TCRdb shows in-frame clones only, minus some. The sample lists tens of thousands of clones, around 76% seen once, with roughly 7% in the top ten. This specimen consisted of blood, obtained from a patient whose treatment included radiotherapy and nephrectomy. The receptors originated from a man between 60 and 75 years old with renal cell carcinoma. The CDR3 runs from the conserved cysteine through the conserved F or W. D genes are given only for firm matches. Rows may omit the clone size; those that give it use once, few, many or a size class.

J,D,size,V,CDR3
TRBJ1-2,-,-,TRBV29-1,CSVEDERLNGYTF
TRBJ1-3,-,few,TRBV2,CASSEEWGRGNTIYF
TRBJ2-7,-,-,TRBV5-4,CASSLEGRREQYF
TRBJ1-4,TRBD1,-,TRBV5-6,CASSPSGQGAYDEKLFF
TRBJ2-6,TRBD1,-,TRBV19,CASNKGAGANVLTF
TRBJ2-5,-,-,TRBV2,CASNMKRQETQYF
TRBJ1-5,-,-,TRBV29-1,CSAAFTGGDQPQHF
TRBJ2-7,TRBD1,-,TRBV7-2,CATKQGAGNEQYF
TRBJ1-4,-,many,TRBV30,CAWSVPGALDEKLFF
TRBJ2-1,TRBD1,-,TRBV25-1,CASSHLGTASNEQFF
TRBJ2-4,-,-,TRBV9,CASSVDGDSIQYF
TRBJ2-3,-,-,TRBV7-2,CASTSGSGADTQYF
TRBJ1-2,-,-,TRBV6-4,CASSAGTGKYGYTF
TRBJ2-7,-,-,TRBV27,CASGQRAYEQYF
TRBJ2-7,TRBD1,few,TRBV11-3,CASSSPGTGSYEQYF
TRBJ2-2,-,-,TRBV6-5,CASSLRYRSGGELFF
TRBJ1-3,-,-,TRBV6-5,CASSYQGGFAGNTIYF
TRBJ2-2,-,-,TRBV13,CASSLDLMGTNTGELFF
TRBJ2-7,TRBD2,-,TRBV27,CASSLSPGRQYEQYF
TRBJ2-3,TRBD2,-,TRBV6-4,CASSEASGSDADTQYF